This T cell receptor (beta chain) emerged from a study of T cell responses to AZD1222 COVID-19 vaccine. The table came from immunoSEQ multiplex PCR; TCRdb's copy has only in-frame clones and leaves some out. The repertoire has 150,000 to 200,000 clones, approximately 94% of them found once; the top ten carry 4% to 5.5%. CDR1 ENHRY and CDR2 SYGVKD come from the germline V gene. The J segment lost 8 bases and the V segment lost 6 bases, leaving 5 bases of the junction unmatched. The CDR3 sequence is 12 residues long. This receptor was obtained from an adult who received the AZD1222 COVID-19 vaccine. This chain uses TRBV10-3 with TRBJ1-1, with 8 bases lining up with TRBD1. This specimen was peripheral blood, taken 28 days after the second AZD1222 dose. The CDR3 is CAIRGQGGEAFF. CDR3 in DNA: TGTGCCATCAGAGGACAGGGAGGGGAAGCTTTCTTT.